This TCR beta chain was obtained from a study of blood T cell repertoires in COVID-19. Background on the study: Specimens from acute and convalescent COVID-19 originated in the United States, Italy and Spain. PBMCs, B-cell-depleted T cells, or T cells provided the cDNA or gDNA that made up the material.

Seattle enrolled patients during active infection and tracked them longitudinally. As handled by the study authors: Reference gene primer amplification gave estimated nucleated cell counts. Sequencing was performed with immunoSEQ multiplex PCR; in TCRdb, only in-frame clones are kept and a portion is missing. V and J calls plus clone size are reproduced from that table; the DNA served to infer D and trimming. This table has about 230,000 clones, 86% appearing once. Germline CDR1 reads SGDLS; CDR2 reads YYNGEE. After removal of 4 bases from V and 2 bases from J, the junction contained 9 bases not matched to a gene. This CDR3 has 16 residues.

The chain couples TRBV9 to TRBJ1-3, with TRBD1 matching 7 bases. The sequenced material came from peripheral blood. The receptor was isolated from a man aged 50 to 59 with COVID-19, enrolled during active disease. In DNA, the CDR3 is TGTGCCAGCAGCTTTACGACAGGGTCGACTGGAAACACCATATATTTT. Translation gives CASSFTTGSTGNTIYF.